What follows are 7 T cell receptor beta chains derived from one specimen sequenced in a study of human T cells and chemical hapten exposure. One entry per CDR3 protein, called by TCRdb with MiXCR from the RACE reads. The table shows about 120,000 distinct CDR3 sequences, with approximately 13% occurring only once. This sample's time point: pre-sensitization, week 0. Sample treatment: therapeutic diphenylcyclopropenone sensitization with weekly scalp DPC. This specimen was whole blood, taken in connection with sensitization to the hapten diphenylcyclopropenone (DPC). All receptors come from a woman under 30 with alopecia areata. Some clones in this sample may be carry-over from other donors' samples.

The chain uses TRBV28 and TRBJ1-2; 8 nucleotides match TRBD1. Looked up from germline, CDR1 is MDHEN and CDR2 is SYDVKM. The ends lost 4 bases at V and 4 bases at J; junction bases unmatched: 8. The CDR3 totals 15 residues. The CDR3 DNA is TGTGCCAGCAGTTCCCCCGGGACAGGCATCTATGGCTACACCTTC. Amino acids: CASSSPGTGIYGYTF.

This rearrangement joins TRBV20-1 to TRBJ2-7; D may be TRBD1 or TRBD2 (5 bases each). The CDR3 sequence is 15 residues long. Germline CDR1 is DFQATT and CDR2 is SNEGSKA (reference sequence). V lost 0 bases to trimming and J lost 5 bases, with 17 bases between them. The CDR3 bases are TGCAGTGCTAGAGATTATAGGGCAGGGACCCACGAGCAGTACTTC. Translating it yields CSARDYRAGTHEQYF.

Many counts were recorded for this clonotype. The chain recombines TRBV3-1 with TRBJ1-5, with TRBD1 as a possible D gene (6 bases). Germline-derived CDR1 and CDR2 are LGHDT and YNNKEL (reference sequence). There are 14 residues in the CDR3. With 3 bases removed from V and 3 bases from J, the gap between germline ends came to 9 bases. CDR3 bases: TGTGCCAGCAGCCAGCCGGGGGCCAATCAGCCCCAGCATTTT. Amino acid sequence: CASSQPGANQPQHF.

This clonotype has at least ten counts. The chain links TRBV14 to TRBJ1-5; D is unclear. The CDR3 is 12 residues long. Germline V gene sequence: CDR1 SGHDN, CDR2 FVKESK. The V end lost 1 base, the J end lost 4 bases, and 2 bases lay between the germline ends. The CDR3 here is CASSQANQPQHF. The CDR3 DNA reads TGTGCCAGCAGCCAAGCTAATCAGCCCCAGCATTTT.

Turning to this clonotype: This could be a read error, since a much larger clone is one nucleotide away. J is TRBJ1-4 and V is TRBV15, with D uncertain. Germline CDR1 is LNHNV and CDR2 is YYDKDF (reference sequence). This CDR3 region has 14 residues. CDR3 loop: CATSRELGNEKLVF. The CDR3 region has the DNA TGTGCCACCAGCAGAGAACTGGGTAATGAAAAACTGGTTTTT.

The V gene is TRBV7-2, the J gene TRBJ2-3; 7 nucleotides agree with TRBD2. Per the germline V gene, CDR1 is SGHTA and CDR2 is FQGNSA. This CDR3 has 12 residues. V was clipped by 8 bases and J by 5 bases; unmatched bases: 4. The CDR3 here is CASAGVLDTQYF. CDR3 bases: TGTGCCAGCGCGGGGGTCCTAGATACGCAGTATTTT.

This clonotype was counted ten times or more. The CDR3 nucleotides are TGCAGCGTTGAACCTTGGACAGGGGGAAACTATGGCTACACCTTC. Protein product: CSVEPWTGGNYGYTF. This chain joins TRBV29-1 and TRBJ1-2; TRBD1 aligns across 10 bases. The germline gives CDR1 SQVTM, CDR2 ANQGSEA. Trimming took 2 bases from V and 2 from J; bases not matched to a gene: 5. The CDR3 spans 15 residues.